This TCR beta chain derives from a study of cytomegalovirus exposure and HLA in healthy donors. Points from the study as a whole: Excluded: some indistinguishable V segments such as TRBV6-2 and TRBV6-3. About 87% or about 30% of the time was how often most TCR beta V segments were productive, according to an earlier analysis. Cytomegalovirus-associated TCR beta chains were listed, numbering roughly 150.

The CDR3 is made up of 13 amino acids. Trimming took off 1 base at V and 0 bases at J, with 6 bases between the two ends. Germline V gene lookup returns CDR1 SQVTM and CDR2 ANQGSEA. The PCR ran on 60 Vbeta and 13 Jbeta primers. Original processing methods: As a later analysis found, there were approximately 80 million unique TCR beta chains, of which about 10 million were shared. The assay was immunoSEQ multiplex PCR, and TCRdb's table has in-frame clones only and misses some. Clonal size and the V and J genes are those of that table, whereas D and trimming came from the DNA. This table has some 170,000 clones, roughly 79% appearing once. As for this clone: Its matching antigen is unknown. Other DNA variants within this sample encode the same CDR3.

The chain uses TRBV29-1 and TRBJ1-1; D gene ambiguous. The sample comprised PBMCs. The receptor was isolated from a woman aged 18-29 years in good health and CMV-seropositive. The CDR3 loop reads CSVEGLMNTEAFF. The CDR3 bases are TGCAGCGTTGAAGGTCTAATGAACACTGAAGCTTTCTTT.